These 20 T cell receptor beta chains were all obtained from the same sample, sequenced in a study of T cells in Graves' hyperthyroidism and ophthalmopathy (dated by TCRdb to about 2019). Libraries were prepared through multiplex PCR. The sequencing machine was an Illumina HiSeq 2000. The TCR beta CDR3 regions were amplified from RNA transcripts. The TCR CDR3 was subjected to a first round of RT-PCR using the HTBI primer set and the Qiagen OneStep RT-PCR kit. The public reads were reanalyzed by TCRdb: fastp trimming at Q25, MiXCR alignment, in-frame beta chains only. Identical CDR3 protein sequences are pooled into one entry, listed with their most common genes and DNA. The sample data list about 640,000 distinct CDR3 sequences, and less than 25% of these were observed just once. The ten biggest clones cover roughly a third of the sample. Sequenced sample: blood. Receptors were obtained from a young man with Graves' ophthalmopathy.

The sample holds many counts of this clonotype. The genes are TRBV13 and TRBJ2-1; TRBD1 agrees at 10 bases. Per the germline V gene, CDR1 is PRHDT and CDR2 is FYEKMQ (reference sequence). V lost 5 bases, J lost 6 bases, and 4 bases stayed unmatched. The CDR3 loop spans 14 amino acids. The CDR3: CASSQGTGANEQFF. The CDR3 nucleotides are TGTGCCAGCAGCCAAGGGACAGGGGCCAATGAGCAGTTCTTC.

The CDR3 sequence is CASSFTGERSGNTIYF. The CDR3, as DNA: TGTGCCAGCAGCTTCACGGGTGAGAGATCTGGAAACACCATATATTTT. The chain carries TRBV7-2 and TRBJ1-3; D is uncertain. The CDR3 runs to 16 residues. V was pared by 3 bases and J by 1 base, with 13 bases between. Germline V gives CDR1 SGHTA, CDR2 FQGNSA.

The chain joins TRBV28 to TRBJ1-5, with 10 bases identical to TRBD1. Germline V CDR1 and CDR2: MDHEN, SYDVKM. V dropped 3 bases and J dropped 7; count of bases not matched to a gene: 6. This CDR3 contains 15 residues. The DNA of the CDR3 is TGTGCCAGCAGTTTCCGGGACAGGGGCCGGCAGCCCCAGCATTTT. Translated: CASSFRDRGRQPQHF. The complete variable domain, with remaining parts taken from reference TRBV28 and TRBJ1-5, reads DVKVTQSSRYLVKRTGEKVFLECVQDMDHENMFWYRQDPGLGLRLIYFSYDVKMKEKGDIPEGYSVSREKKERFSLILESASTNQTSMYLCASSFRDRGRQPQHFGDGTRLSIL.

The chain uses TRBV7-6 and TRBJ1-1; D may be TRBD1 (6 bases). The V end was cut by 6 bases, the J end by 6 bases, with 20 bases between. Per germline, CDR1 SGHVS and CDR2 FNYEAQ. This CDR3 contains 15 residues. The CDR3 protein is CASSFSGGAGAEAFF. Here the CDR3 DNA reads TGTGCCAGCAGTTTTAGTGGGGGCGCCGGGGCTGAAGCTTTCTTT.

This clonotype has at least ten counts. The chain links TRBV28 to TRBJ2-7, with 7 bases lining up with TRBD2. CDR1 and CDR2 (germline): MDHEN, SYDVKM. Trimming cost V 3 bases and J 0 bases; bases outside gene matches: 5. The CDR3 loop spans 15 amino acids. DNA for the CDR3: TGTGCCAGCAGTTTCCCTAGCGGAGCCTCCTACGAGCAGTACTTC. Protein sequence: CASSFPSGASYEQYF.

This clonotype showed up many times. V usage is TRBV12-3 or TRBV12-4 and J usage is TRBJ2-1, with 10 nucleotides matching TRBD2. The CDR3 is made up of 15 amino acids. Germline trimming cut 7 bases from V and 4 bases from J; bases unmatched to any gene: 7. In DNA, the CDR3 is TGTGCCAGCAACCCAGCGGGAGGGCCTTACAATGAGCAGTTCTTC. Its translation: CASNPAGGPYNEQFF.

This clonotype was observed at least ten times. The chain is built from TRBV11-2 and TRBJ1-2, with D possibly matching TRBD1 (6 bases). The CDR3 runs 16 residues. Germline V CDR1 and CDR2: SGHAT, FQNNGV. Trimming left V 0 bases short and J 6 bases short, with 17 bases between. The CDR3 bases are TGTGCCAGCAGCTTAGATGTCGGGGGCGCAGGGAATGGCTACACCTTC. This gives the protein CASSLDVGGAGNGYTF.

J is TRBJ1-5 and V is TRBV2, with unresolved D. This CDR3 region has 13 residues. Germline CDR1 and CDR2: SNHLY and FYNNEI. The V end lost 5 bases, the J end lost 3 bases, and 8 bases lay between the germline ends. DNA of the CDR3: TGTGCCAGCAGTTCCGGGGACAATCAGCCCCAGCATTTT. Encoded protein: CASSSGDNQPQHF.

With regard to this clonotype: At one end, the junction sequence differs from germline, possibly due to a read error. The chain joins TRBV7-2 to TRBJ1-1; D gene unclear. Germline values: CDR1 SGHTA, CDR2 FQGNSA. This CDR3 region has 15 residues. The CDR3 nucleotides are TGCGCCAGCAGCCTCGAGACCACTTCGAACACTGAAGCTTTCTTT. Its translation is CASSLETTSNTEAFF.

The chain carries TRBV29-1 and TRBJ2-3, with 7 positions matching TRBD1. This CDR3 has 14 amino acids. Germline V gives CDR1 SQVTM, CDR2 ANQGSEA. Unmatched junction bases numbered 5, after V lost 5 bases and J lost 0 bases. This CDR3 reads CSVKTGFSTDTQYF. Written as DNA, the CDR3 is TGCAGCGTTAAGACAGGGTTTAGCACAGATACGCAGTATTTT.

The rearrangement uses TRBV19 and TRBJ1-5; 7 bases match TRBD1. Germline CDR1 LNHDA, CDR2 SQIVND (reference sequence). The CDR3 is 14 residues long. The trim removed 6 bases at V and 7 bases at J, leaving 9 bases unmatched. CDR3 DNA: TGTGCCAGTAGCCGGACAGGAGAAGGCCAGCCCCAGCATTTT. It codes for CASSRTGEGQPQHF.

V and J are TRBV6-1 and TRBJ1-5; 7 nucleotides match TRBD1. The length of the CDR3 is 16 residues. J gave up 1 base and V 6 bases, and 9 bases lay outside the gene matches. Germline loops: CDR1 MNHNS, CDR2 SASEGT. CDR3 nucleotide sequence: TGTGCCAGCAGCAACTACAGGGGTGACAGCAATCAGCCCCAGCATTTT. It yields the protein CASSNYRGDSNQPQHF.

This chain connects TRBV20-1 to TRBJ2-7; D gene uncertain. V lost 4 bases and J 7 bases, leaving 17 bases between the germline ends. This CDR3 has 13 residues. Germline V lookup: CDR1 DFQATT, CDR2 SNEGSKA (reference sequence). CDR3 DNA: TGCAGTGCTATTAGGCAATGGTCTTTGGAGCAGTACTTC. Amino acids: CSAIRQWSLEQYF.

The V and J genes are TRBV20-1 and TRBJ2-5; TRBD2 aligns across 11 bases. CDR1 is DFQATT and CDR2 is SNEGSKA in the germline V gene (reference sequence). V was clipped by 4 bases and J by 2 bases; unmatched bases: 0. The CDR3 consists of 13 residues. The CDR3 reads CSATSGRQETQYF. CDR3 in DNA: TGCAGTGCTACTAGCGGGAGGCAAGAGACCCAGTACTTC.

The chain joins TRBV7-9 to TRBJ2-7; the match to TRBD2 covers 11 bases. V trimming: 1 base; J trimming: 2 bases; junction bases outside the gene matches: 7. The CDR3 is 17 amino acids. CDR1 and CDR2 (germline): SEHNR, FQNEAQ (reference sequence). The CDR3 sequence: CASSLVPGLADTYEQYF. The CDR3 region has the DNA TGTGCCAGCAGCTTAGTACCGGGACTAGCGGACACCTACGAGCAGTACTTC. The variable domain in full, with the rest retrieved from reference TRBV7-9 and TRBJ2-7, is DTGVSQNPRHKITKRGQNVTFRCDPISEHNRLYWYRQTLGQGPEFLTYFQNEAQLEKSRLLSDRFSAERPKGSFSTLEIQRTEQGDSAMYLCASSLVPGLADTYEQYFGPGTRLTVT.

CDR3 in DNA: TGTGCCAGTAGGGAGGGGACAGGGAACACCGGGGAGCTGTTTTTT. As protein: CASREGTGNTGELFF. The chain joins TRBV19 to TRBJ2-2; 8 bases are shared with TRBD1. This CDR3 has 15 amino acids. Germline V lookup: CDR1 LNHDA, CDR2 SQIVND (reference sequence). J lost 1 base, V lost 6 bases, and 4 bases had no gene match.

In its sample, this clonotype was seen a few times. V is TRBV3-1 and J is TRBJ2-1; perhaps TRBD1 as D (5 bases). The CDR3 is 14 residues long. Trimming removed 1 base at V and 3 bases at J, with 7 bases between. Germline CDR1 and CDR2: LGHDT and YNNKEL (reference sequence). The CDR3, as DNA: TGTGCCAGCAGCCAAGGGGGCGTCTACAATGAGCAGTTCTTC. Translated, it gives CASSQGGVYNEQFF.

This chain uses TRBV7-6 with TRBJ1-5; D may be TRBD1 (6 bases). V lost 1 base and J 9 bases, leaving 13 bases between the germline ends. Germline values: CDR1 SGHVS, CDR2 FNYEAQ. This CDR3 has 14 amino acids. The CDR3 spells CASSLDRDVGPQHF. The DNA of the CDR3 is TGTGCCAGCAGCTTAGACAGGGACGTTGGGCCCCAGCATTTT.

The CDR3 here is CASSGGTGGYTGELFF. The CDR3 DNA sequence: TGTGCCAGCAGCGGAGGGACAGGGGGGTACACCGGGGAGCTGTTTTTT. The chain combines TRBV7-8 with TRBJ2-2; 11 bases match TRBD1. The V segment lost 5 bases and the J segment 3 bases; nucleotides outside the gene matches: 5. CDR1 is SGHVS and CDR2 is FQNEAQ in the germline V gene. This CDR3 is built from 16 residues.

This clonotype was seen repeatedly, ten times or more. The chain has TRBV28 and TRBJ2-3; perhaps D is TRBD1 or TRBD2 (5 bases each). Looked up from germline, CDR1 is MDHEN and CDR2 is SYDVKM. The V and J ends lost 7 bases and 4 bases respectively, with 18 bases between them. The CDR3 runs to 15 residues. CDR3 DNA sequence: TGTGCCAGCAAGGTGGGAGAGGGGATCGCAGATACGCAGTATTTT. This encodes CASKVGEGIADTQYF.